What follows describes a single TCR beta chain. Its antigen remains unidentified. This sample stems from a study of memory CD4+ T cells and cytomegalovirus serostatus. Study overall: Of the healthy Belgian adults, 9 were CMV seropositive and about two dozen seronegative. General study results and limits: A US-trained random forest predicted CMV serostatus with median AUC approximately 0.9. The CMV-associated TCR signature appears largely within the CD4+ memory repertoire.

Assay used: immunoSEQ multiplex PCR; TCRdb lists only in-frame clones, some missing. The data hold around 50,000 clones, with about 78% observed a single time. Germline V gene sequence: CDR1 MDHEN, CDR2 SYDVKM. This CDR3 spans 12 amino acids. V was pared by 6 bases and J by 9 bases, with 14 bases between. The sort gate was single viable CD3+CD4+CD8-CD45RO+ cells for memory CD4+ T cells. CD4+ T cells were isolated by positive magnetic selection. This sequence was found in an adult in good health and CMV-seronegative. J is TRBJ1-2 and V is TRBV28; D gene unclear. The source material was memory CD4+ T cells from blood. CDR3 sequence reads: CASSPSATSYTF. DNA for the CDR3: TGTGCCAGCAGCCCTTCTGCTACTAGCTACACCTTC.